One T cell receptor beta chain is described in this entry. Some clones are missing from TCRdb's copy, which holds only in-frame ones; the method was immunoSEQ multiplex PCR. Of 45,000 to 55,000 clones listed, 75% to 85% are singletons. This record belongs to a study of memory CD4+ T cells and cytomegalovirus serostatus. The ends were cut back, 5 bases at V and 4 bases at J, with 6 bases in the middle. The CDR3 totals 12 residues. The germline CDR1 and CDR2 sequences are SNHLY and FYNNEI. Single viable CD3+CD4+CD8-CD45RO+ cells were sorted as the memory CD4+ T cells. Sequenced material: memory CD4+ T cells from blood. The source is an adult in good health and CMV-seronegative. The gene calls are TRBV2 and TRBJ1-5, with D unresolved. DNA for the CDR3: TGTGCCAGCAGTTGGGTTAATCAGCCCCAGCATTTT. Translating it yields CASSWVNQPQHF.